This record concerns one T cell receptor (beta chain) sequence. The germline gives CDR1 MNHEY, CDR2 SMNVEV (reference sequence). Germline trimming cut 6 bases from V and 2 bases from J; bases unmatched to any gene: 5. The CDR3 contains 14 residues. The sample is drawn from a study of control samples from healthy donors and cancer patients. Sequenced by immunoSEQ multiplex PCR; TCRdb stores in-frame clones only, minus some. Its table records under 200,000 clones. Sequencing was performed on blood. This receptor was obtained from a young woman in good health. This chain connects TRBV27 to TRBJ2-7, with 9 nucleotides matching TRBD1. The CDR3 nucleotides read TGTGCCAGCAGACCCGGACAGGGGCCCTACGAGCAGTACTTC. Protein product: CASRPGQGPYEQYF.